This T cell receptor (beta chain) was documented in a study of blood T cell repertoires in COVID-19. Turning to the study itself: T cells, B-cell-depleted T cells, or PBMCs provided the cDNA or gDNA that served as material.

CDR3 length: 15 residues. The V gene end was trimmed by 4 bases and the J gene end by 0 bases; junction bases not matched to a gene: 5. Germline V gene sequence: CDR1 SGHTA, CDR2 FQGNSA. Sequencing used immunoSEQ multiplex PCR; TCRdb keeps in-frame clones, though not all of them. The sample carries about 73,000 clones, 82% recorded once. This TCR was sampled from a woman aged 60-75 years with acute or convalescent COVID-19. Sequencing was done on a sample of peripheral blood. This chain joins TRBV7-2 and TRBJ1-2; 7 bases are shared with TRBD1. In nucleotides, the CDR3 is TGTGCCAGCAGCTACAGACAGGGAGCTAACTATGGCTACACCTTC. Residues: CASSYRQGANYGYTF.